Presented here are 8 T cell receptor beta chains from one specimen sequenced in a study of blood T cells in healthy people across ages. PCR was performed a second time for roughly 7 to 11 cycles using a sample-barcoded 5' primer and a J-beta primer mix. TCRdb itself ran the 5' RACE reads through MiXCR, one entry per CDR3 protein. The table shows about 800,000 distinct CDR3 sequences, with roughly 25% occurring only once. The same data also went into a second study, on T cells of mothers and their children.

The sequenced sample consisted of blood. The receptors here all came from a boy younger than 18 in good health.

This clonotype was seen a handful of times. This rearrangement joins TRBV7-2 to TRBJ1-5; 7 positions agree with TRBD1. Germline V gives CDR1 SGHTA, CDR2 FQGNSA. V lost 3 bases, J lost 6 bases, and 11 bases stayed unmatched. This CDR3 is 16 amino acids long. The CDR3 nucleotides are TGTGCCAGCAGCTTGTGGATCGGACAGGCAGTTCAGCCCCAGCATTTT. Translated, it gives CASSLWIGQAVQPQHF. Together with reference TRBV7-2 and TRBJ1-5, the CDR3 gives the full variable domain: GAGVSQSPSNKVTEKGKDVELRCDPISGHTALYWYRQSLGQGLEFLIYFQGNSAPDKSGLPSDRFSAERTGGSVSTLTIQRTQQEDSAVYLCASSLWIGQAVQPQHFGDGTRLSIL.

The chain carries TRBV20-1 and TRBJ2-7, with TRBD1 matching 10 bases. This CDR3 is built from 15 residues. CDR1 is DFQATT, CDR2 SNEGSKA, per germline (reference sequence). V shed 3 bases and J 1 base; nucleotides not matched to a gene: 6. CDR3 nucleotide sequence: TGCAGTGCTAGGAGCCGGGACAGGGGTTCCTACGAGCAGTACTTC. Translated: CSARSRDRGSYEQYF.

The CDR3 DNA reads TGTGCCAGCAGCCGTAATAGGGGGGGAACTGGGGCCAACGTCCTGACTTTC. Protein product: CASSRNRGGTGANVLTF. V is TRBV7-2 and J is TRBJ2-6, with a possible D match to TRBD2 (7 bases). Trimming shortened V by 5 bases and J by 2 bases, and 16 bases separated the two germline ends. Germline values: CDR1 SGHTA, CDR2 FQGNSA. This CDR3 comprises 17 residues.

In nucleotides, the CDR3 is TGCGCCAGCAGCCAAGCTAGCGGGAGATACAATGAGCAGTTCTTC. Translated: CASSQASGRYNEQFF. V gene TRBV4-3 combines with J gene TRBJ2-1; 10 bases agree with TRBD2. The CDR3 extends over 15 amino acids. Per germline, CDR1 LGHNA and CDR2 YSLEER. Trimming took 1 base from V and 4 from J; bases not matched to a gene: 1.

This clonotype was counted between two and nine times. This rearrangement joins TRBV28 to TRBJ2-5; D is perhaps TRBD2 (6 bases). The J call is doubtful: the DNA matches TRBJ2-7 better. The CDR3 is made up of 17 amino acids. Per the germline V gene, CDR1 is MDHEN and CDR2 is SYDVKM. For the CDR3, the DNA is TGTGCCAGCAGTTTCCAGCCGGGGGACCCTGAAACCTACGAGCAGTACTTC. As protein: CASSFQPGDPETYEQYF.

The chain is built from TRBV10-3 and TRBJ1-3; tentatively, D is TRBD1 (5 bases). Germline V CDR1 and CDR2: ENHRY, SYGVKD. Trimming cost V 4 bases and J 0 bases, with 10 bases left between them. The CDR3 is 15 amino acids. The CDR3 DNA sequence: TGTGCCATCAGTGGGGGACCGAACTCTGGAAACACCATATATTTT. Protein sequence: CAISGGPNSGNTIYF.

Of note for this clonotype: One junction end disagrees with the germline gene, perhaps due to a read error. J is TRBJ2-5 and V is TRBV28; TRBD2 agrees at 9 bases. Germline V gives CDR1 MDHEN, CDR2 SYDVKM. This CDR3 contains 18 residues. The CDR3 DNA reads TGTGCCAGCAATTTAAGTTTGGGCGGGGGGGCCGAAAGTGAGACCCAGTACTTC. Its protein product is CASNLSLGGGAESETQYF.

The CDR3 bases are TGCAGCGTTGTGCCCTACGTAAGGACAGGGATCAATGAGCAGTTCTTC. Translation gives CSVVPYVRTGINEQFF. The rearrangement links TRBV29-1 to TRBJ2-1; 8 positions match TRBD1. V trimming: 4 bases; J trimming: 6 bases; junction bases outside the gene matches: 14. The CDR3 spans 16 residues. The germline V gene encodes CDR1 SQVTM and CDR2 ANQGSEA.